The subject of this entry is one T cell receptor (beta chain). Its antigen is unknown. Qualities for individual bases were not recorded, and no much larger clone is one base off. This specimen belongs to a study of blood T cell repertoires in COVID-19 (dated by TCRdb to about 2020). Regarding the complete study: Samples from collaborators originated in the United States, Italy and Spain and spanned both the acute and convalescent phases of COVID-19. The prospective study material was composed of cDNA or gDNA derived from T cells, B-cell-depleted T cells, or PBMCs. Deeply sampled blood TCRbeta repertoires from subjects exposed to, actively infected with, or recovered from COVID-19 were included in the dataset. The repertoires were released in a freely available public database meant as a resource for research on the immune response to SARS-CoV-2. The samples were drawn from the first 160 participants of the ongoing ImmuneRACE study and from some 1,300 subjects provided by 6 global collaborators. The sample metadata nearly always contained a de-identified subject ID, COVID-19 status, age in years and sex. HLA class I and class II types, where available, came from metadata supplied by the sample provider rather than from assay-based typing. On the study overall, not on this receptor specifically: How much clinical and demographic metadata was included differed by source and by participant, and the metadata was provided uncurated.

Participants in the prospective study were enrolled through a virtual design, were aged roughly 18 to 90 years, and lived in some 24 United States geographic areas. Cohort assignment in the prospective study relied on participant-reported clinical history from a screening survey and a study questionnaire. Recovered participants in ImmuneRACE Cohort 3 were defined as having two consecutive negative NP/OP PCR tests, clearance from a healthcare professional, or resolution of symptoms. Mobile phlebotomists in the prospective study collected whole blood, serum and a nasopharyngeal or oropharyngeal swab from every participant. Additional blood draws and questionnaires over an approximately two-month period could optionally be provided by prospective study participants. Blood samples from the prospective study were shipped frozen or at room temperature prior to DNA extraction. TCRbeta CDR3 regions were amplified from genomic DNA using the immunoSEQ Assay, a bias-controlled multiplex PCR. Concerning the study's data processing: Nucleated cell counts per sample were estimated from amplification of reference gene primers within the assay. Sequence reads were collapsed and filtered to measure the absolute abundance of every unique TCRbeta CDR3 rearrangement. Productive Simpson clonality was computed per sample as the square root of Simpson's diversity index over productive rearrangements. TCRdb retrieved this table from immuneACCESS and kept in-frame rearrangements only. Not all clones are present; in checked studies, unresolved V genes account for under half, and no reason is known for the remainder. From that table come the V and J calls and clone size; the DNA was used to work out D and trimming. This sample lists 200,000 to 250,000 clones; 75% to 90% were detected once. The ten largest clones add up to around 8.8% of the sample.

Trimming at the junction amounts to 7 bases on V and 9 bases on J, and the germline ends lie 18 bases apart. The germline V gene encodes CDR1 KGHDR and CDR2 SFDVKD. From cysteine to phenylalanine, the CDR3 is 14 amino acids long. Of all the DNA, just the CDR3 is kept, 42 bases in frame from base 1. The sample was PBMCs or T cells enriched from blood (not recorded which). The origin of this receptor is a man in his forties who had recovered from COVID-19. Recombination linked TRBV24-1 to TRBJ2-1; the D gene is unclear. The DNA is as follows: TGTGCCACCAGCGCGGCCGACCAGCCGGGTGAGCAGTTCTTC. It encodes CATSAADQPGEQFF.